This T cell receptor (beta chain) appears in the sequencing data of a study of T cells after yellow fever vaccination. The CDR3 is made up of 14 amino acids. After removal of 6 bases from V and 4 bases from J, the junction contained 6 bases not matched to a gene. This clonotype was seen only a few times. One entry per CDR3 protein, called by TCRdb with MiXCR from the 5' RACE reads. This repertoire shows 65,000 to 90,000 distinct CDR3 sequences, 10% to 15% found once; its top ten account for about 26%. The chain couples TRBV12-3 or TRBV12-4 to TRBJ1-3, with 7 bases lining up with TRBD1. The source was CD8+ T cells not binding an NS4B(214-222) dextramer, sorted from PBMCs, collected approximately 22 days after the first yellow fever vaccination. The TCR was taken from a man aged 18-30 years who received the YFV17D yellow fever vaccine. The CDR3 is CASRRDSLGNTIYF. CDR3 coding DNA: TGTGCCAGCAGACGGGACAGCCTCGGAAACACCATATATTTT.